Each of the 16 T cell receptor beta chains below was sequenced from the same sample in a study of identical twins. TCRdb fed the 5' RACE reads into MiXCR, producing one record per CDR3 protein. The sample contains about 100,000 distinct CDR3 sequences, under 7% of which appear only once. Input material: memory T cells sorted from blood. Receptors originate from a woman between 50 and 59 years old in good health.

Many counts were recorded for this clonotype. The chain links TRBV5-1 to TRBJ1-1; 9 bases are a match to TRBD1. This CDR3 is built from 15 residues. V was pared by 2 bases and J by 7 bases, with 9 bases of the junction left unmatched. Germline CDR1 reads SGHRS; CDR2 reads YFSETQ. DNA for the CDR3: TGCGCCAGCAGCTTCCTCCGGACAGGGGCGGGTGAAGCTTTCTTT. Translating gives CASSFLRTGAGEAFF.

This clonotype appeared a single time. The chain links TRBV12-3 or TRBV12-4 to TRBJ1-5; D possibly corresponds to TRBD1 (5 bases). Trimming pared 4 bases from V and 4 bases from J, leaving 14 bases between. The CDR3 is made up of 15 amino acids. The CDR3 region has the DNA TGTGCCAGCAGTTCTCAGCGGGGGATAAATCAGCCCCAGCATTTT. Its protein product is CASSSQRGINQPQHF.

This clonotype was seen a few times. CDR3 coding DNA: TGCAGTGGAGCGGGAGGGCCGGAGACCCAGTACTTC. Protein product: CSGAGGPETQYF. The rearrangement joins TRBV20-1 to TRBJ2-5; 10 bases are shared with TRBD2. J lost 5 bases, V lost 7 bases, and 4 bases had no gene match. CDR3 length equals 12 residues. Germline V gene data show CDR1 as DFQATT and CDR2 as SNEGSKA (reference sequence).

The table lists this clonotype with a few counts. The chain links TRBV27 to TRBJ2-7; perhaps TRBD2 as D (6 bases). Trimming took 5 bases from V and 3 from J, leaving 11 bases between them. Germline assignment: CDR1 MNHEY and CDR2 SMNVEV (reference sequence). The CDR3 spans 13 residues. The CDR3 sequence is CASSPRLGYEQYV. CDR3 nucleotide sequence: TGTGCCAGCAGTCCAAGACTAGGCTACGAGCAGTACGTC.

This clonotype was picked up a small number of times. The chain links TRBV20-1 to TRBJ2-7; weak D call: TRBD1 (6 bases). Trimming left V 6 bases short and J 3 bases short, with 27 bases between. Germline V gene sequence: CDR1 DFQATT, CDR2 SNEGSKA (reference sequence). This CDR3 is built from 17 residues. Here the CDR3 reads CSAPEGWGHNGVYEQYF. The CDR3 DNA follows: TGCAGTGCCCCTGAAGGGTGGGGGCACAACGGGGTCTACGAGCAGTACTTC.

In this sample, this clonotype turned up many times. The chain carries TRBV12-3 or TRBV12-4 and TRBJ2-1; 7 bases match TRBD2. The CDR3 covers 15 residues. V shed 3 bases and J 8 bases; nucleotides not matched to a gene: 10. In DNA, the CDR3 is TGTGCCAGCAGTTTGTGGGGCGGGAGTATAGATGAGCAGTTCTTC. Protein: CASSLWGGSIDEQFF.

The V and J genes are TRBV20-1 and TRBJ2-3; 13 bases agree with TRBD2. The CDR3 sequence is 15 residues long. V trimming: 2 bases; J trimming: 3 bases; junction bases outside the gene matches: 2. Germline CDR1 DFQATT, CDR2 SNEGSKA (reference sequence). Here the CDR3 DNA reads TGCAGTGCTAGAACTAGCGGGAGGGAGACAGATACGCAGTATTTT. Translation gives CSARTSGRETDTQYF.

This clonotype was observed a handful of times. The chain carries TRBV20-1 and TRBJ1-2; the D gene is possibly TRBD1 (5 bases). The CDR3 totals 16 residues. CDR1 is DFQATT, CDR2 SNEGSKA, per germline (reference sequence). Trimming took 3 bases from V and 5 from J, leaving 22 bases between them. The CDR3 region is CSARPLPGNAIYGYTF. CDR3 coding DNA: TGCAGTGCTAGGCCTTTGCCAGGGAACGCTATTTATGGCTACACCTTC.

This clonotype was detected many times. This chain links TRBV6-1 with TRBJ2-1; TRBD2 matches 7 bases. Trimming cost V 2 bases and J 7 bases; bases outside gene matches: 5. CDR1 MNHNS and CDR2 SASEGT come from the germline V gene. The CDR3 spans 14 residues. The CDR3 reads CASSERSSGNEQFF. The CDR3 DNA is TGTGCCAGCAGTGAACGGTCTAGCGGTAATGAGCAGTTCTTC.

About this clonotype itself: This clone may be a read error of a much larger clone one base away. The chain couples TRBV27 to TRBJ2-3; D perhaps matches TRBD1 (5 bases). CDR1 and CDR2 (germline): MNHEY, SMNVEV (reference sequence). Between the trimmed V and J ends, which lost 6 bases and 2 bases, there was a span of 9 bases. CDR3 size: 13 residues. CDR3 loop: CASSDSVTDTQYF. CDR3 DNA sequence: TGTGCCAGCAGCGACAGTGTCACAGATACGCAGTATTTT.

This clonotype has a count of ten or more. CDR3 loop: CAISFGPTAGADTQYF. The DNA for the CDR3 is TGTGCCATCAGTTTCGGTCCGACAGCCGGGGCAGATACGCAGTATTTT. V usage is TRBV10-3 and J usage is TRBJ2-3; either TRBD1 or TRBD2 may supply D (5 bases each). The CDR3 has 16 residues. Trimming shortened V by 5 bases and J by 4 bases, and 19 bases separated the two germline ends. CDR1 is ENHRY, CDR2 SYGVKD, per germline.

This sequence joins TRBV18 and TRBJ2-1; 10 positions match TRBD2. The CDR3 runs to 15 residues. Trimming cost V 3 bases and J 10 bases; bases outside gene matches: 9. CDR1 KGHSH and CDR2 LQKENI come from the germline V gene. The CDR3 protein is CASSPPAGGFWEQFF. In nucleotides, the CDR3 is TGTGCCAGCTCACCCCCAGCGGGAGGGTTCTGGGAGCAGTTCTTC.

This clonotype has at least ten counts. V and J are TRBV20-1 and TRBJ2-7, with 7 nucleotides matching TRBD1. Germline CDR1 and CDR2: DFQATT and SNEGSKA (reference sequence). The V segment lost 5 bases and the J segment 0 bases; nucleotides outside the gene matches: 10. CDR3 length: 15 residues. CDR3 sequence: CSAHPLDRPSYEQYV. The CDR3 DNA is TGCAGTGCTCACCCCCTGGACAGGCCCTCCTACGAGCAGTACGTC.

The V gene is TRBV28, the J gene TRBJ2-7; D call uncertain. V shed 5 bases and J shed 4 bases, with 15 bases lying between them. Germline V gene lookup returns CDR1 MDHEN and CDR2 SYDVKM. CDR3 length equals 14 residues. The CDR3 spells CASSDRSLLYEQYV. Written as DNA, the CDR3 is TGTGCCAGCAGTGATCGGTCTCTATTGTACGAGCAGTACGTC.

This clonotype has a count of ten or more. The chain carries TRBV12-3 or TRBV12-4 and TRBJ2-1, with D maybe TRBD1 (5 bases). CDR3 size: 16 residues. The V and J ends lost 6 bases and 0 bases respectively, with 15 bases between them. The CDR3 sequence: CASSRQGGSSYNEQFF. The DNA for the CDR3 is TGTGCCAGCAGCCGCCAGGGCGGTAGCTCCTACAATGAGCAGTTCTTC.

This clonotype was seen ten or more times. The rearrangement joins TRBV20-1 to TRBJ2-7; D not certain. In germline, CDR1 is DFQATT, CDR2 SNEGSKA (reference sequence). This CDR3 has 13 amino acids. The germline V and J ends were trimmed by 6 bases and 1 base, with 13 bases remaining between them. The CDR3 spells CSALSASSYEQYF. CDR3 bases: TGCAGTGCCCTTTCGGCCAGTTCCTACGAGCAGTACTTC.